Each of the 29 T cell receptor beta chains below was sequenced from the same sample in a study of cytomegalovirus exposure and HLA in healthy donors. With 60 Vbeta and 13 Jbeta primers, the PCR was carried out. Clones were sequenced by immunoSEQ multiplex PCR, and TCRdb holds only the in-frame ones, with some missing. The data hold 150,000 or so clones, with more than 75% observed a single time. Material: PBMCs. These receptors were collected from a woman aged 40-49 years in good health and CMV-seropositive.

This clone came up a few times. In nucleotides, the CDR3 is TGCGCCAGCAGCTTGGTCCCGACAAACTCTGGAAACACCATATATTTT. This codes for CASSLVPTNSGNTIYF. The V call is TRBV5-1, the J call TRBJ1-3; D ambiguous. Germline-derived CDR1 and CDR2 are SGHRS and YFSETQ. V was pared by 0 bases and J by 0 bases, with 10 bases between. The CDR3 covers 16 residues.

J is TRBJ2-2 and V is TRBV7-9; possible D gene TRBD1, 5 bases. The germline V gene has CDR1 SEHNR and CDR2 FQNEAQ (reference sequence). The CDR3 has 16 residues. The V and J ends lost 2 bases and 2 bases respectively, with 12 bases between them. This CDR3 reads CASSLRGAVNTGELFF. The CDR3 DNA is TGTGCCAGCAGCTTACGTGGGGCTGTCAACACCGGGGAGCTGTTTTTT.

The chain has TRBV2 and TRBJ2-7; weak D call: TRBD1 (6 bases). Between the trimmed V and J ends, which lost 6 bases and 1 base, there was a span of 22 bases. The CDR3 totals 17 residues. Germline V lookup: CDR1 SNHLY, CDR2 FYNNEI. CDR3 in DNA: TGTGCCAGCAGCGGACTTGGACAGACACACTATTCCTACGAGCAGTACTTC. Its protein is CASSGLGQTHYSYEQYF.

V is TRBV11-2 and J is TRBJ2-1; D ambiguous. CDR3 length: 13 residues. With 2 bases removed from V and 6 bases from J, the gap between germline ends came to 8 bases. Germline V lookup: CDR1 SGHAT, CDR2 FQNNGV. The CDR3 protein is CASSLFGGNEQFF. CDR3 bases: TGTGCCAGCAGCTTATTCGGCGGCAATGAGCAGTTCTTC. Full variable domain (missing parts from reference TRBV11-2 and TRBJ2-1): EAGVAQSPRYKIIEKRQSVAFWCNPISGHATLYWYQQILGQGPKLLIQFQNNGVVDDSQLPKDRFSAERLKGVDSTLKIQPAKLEDSAVYLCASSLFGGNEQFFGPGTRLTVL.

This clone was seen only a few times. The chain carries TRBV6-5 and TRBJ2-7; no definite D call. The germline V gene has CDR1 MNHEY and CDR2 SVGAGI. This CDR3 is built from 14 residues. The V gene lost 4 bases and the J gene lost 4 bases, with 14 bases spanning the gap. The DNA of the CDR3 is TGTGCCAGCAGTTCGAAACTTCCCCGATACGAGCAGTACTTC. Protein: CASSSKLPRYEQYF.

This clone was seen only once. The V and J genes are TRBV2 and TRBJ2-2; 7 nucleotides match TRBD2. This CDR3 has 13 residues. The germline gives CDR1 SNHLY, CDR2 FYNNEI. Trimming removed 7 bases from V and 7 bases from J; junction bases left unmatched: 6. CDR3 sequence: CASNGRANGELFF. In DNA, the CDR3 is TGTGCCAGCAATGGGAGGGCCAACGGGGAGCTGTTTTTT.

The V call is TRBV19, the J call TRBJ2-1; 9 nucleotides align to TRBD2. This CDR3 region has 15 residues. After removal of 4 bases from V and 8 bases from J, the junction contained 9 bases not matched to a gene. Germline values: CDR1 LNHDA, CDR2 SQIVND (reference sequence). The DNA of the CDR3 is TGTGCCAGTAGTAGTAGCGGGAGTCCAATCTATGAGCAGTTCTTC. It specifies CASSSSGSPIYEQFF.

This sequence joins TRBV7-9 and TRBJ2-5, with D possibly matching TRBD1 (6 bases). The ends were cut back, 8 bases at V and 2 bases at J, with 24 bases in the middle. The length of the CDR3 is 17 residues. Germline CDR1 SEHNR, CDR2 FQNEAQ (reference sequence). The CDR3 here is CASSFMADRALQETQYF. CDR3 nucleotide sequence: TGTGCCAGCTCTTTCATGGCGGACAGAGCCCTACAAGAGACCCAGTACTTC.

The J gene is TRBJ1-1, the V gene TRBV19; D is ambiguous. V shed 10 bases and J shed 1 base, with 13 bases lying between them. The germline CDR1 and CDR2 sequences are LNHDA and SQIVND (reference sequence). There are 13 residues in the CDR3. The CDR3 region has the DNA TGTGCCACCTCCGGGATACCGAACACTGAAGCTTTCTTT. Protein: CATSGIPNTEAFF.

The V gene is TRBV11-2, the J gene TRBJ2-7; no firm D call. There are 13 residues in the CDR3. V was cut by 0 bases and J by 6 bases, with 9 bases left in between. The V gene's germline CDR1 is SGHAT and CDR2 FQNNGV. The CDR3 loop is CASSLEVSGEQYF. In DNA, the CDR3 is TGTGCCAGCAGCTTAGAGGTCTCCGGCGAGCAGTACTTC.

The genes are TRBV19 and TRBJ1-4; 8 bases line up with TRBD1. V lost 3 bases to trimming and J lost 4 bases; unmatched junction nucleotides: 1. The CDR3 is made up of 14 amino acids. CDR1 LNHDA and CDR2 SQIVND come from the germline V gene (reference sequence). The CDR3 DNA sequence: TGTGCCAGTAGTATCGACAGGGGTAATGAAAAACTGTTTTTT. This sequence encodes CASSIDRGNEKLFF.

J is TRBJ2-6 and V is TRBV5-6; D unresolved. CDR3 length: 17 amino acids. Trimming shortened V by 7 bases and J by 0 bases, and 17 bases separated the two germline ends. Germline CDR1 SGHDT, CDR2 YYEEEE. DNA for the CDR3: TGTGCCAGCCACCTCGACAACTTGATCTCTGGGGCCAACGTCCTGACTTTC. Translated: CASHLDNLISGANVLTF.

Details on this clone: Other DNA sequences in this specimen translate into the identical CDR3. This chain joins TRBV30 and TRBJ1-5; 7 nucleotides line up with TRBD1. This CDR3 spans 12 amino acids. Looked up from germline, CDR1 is GTSNPN and CDR2 is SVGIG (reference sequence). The junction had 0 bases not matched to a gene; V was cut back by 5 bases and J by 2 bases. DNA for the CDR3: TGTGCCTGGGGACAGGGCAATCAGCCCCAGCATTTT. Translated: CAWGQGNQPQHF.

V gene TRBV28 combines with J gene TRBJ2-7; 10 bases line up with TRBD2. This CDR3 has 19 amino acids. V shed 3 bases and J 6 bases; nucleotides not matched to a gene: 20. Germline V CDR1 and CDR2: MDHEN, SYDVKM. In nucleotides, the CDR3 is TGTGCCAGCAGTTTGAGGTCTTGGGAAGGAGCGGGAGGGGTCAGCGAGCAGTACTTC. It encodes CASSLRSWEGAGGVSEQYF.

This rearrangement joins TRBV7-3 to TRBJ1-1; weak D call: TRBD1 (5 bases). Germline V CDR1 and CDR2: SGHTA, FQGTGA. The ends were cut back, 5 bases at V and 9 bases at J, with 13 bases in the middle. The CDR3 runs 12 residues. DNA of the CDR3: TGTGCCAGCAGCCCGCCGGGGGGGAAAGCTTTCTTT. This gives the protein CASSPPGGKAFF.

The CDR3 loop reads CASSFIWGTGGETQYF. The CDR3 DNA reads as TGTGCCAGCAGTTTCATCTGGGGGACCGGGGGTGAGACCCAGTACTTC. The V and J genes are TRBV28 and TRBJ2-5, with D perhaps TRBD2 (6 bases). This CDR3 comprises 16 residues. The V gene's germline CDR1 is MDHEN and CDR2 SYDVKM. V gave up 3 bases and J gave up 5 bases, with 19 bases separating them.

There are a few counts of this clone. This chain links TRBV9 with TRBJ2-7, with D maybe TRBD2 (6 bases). CDR3 length equals 13 residues. V gave up 0 bases and J gave up 10 bases, with 14 bases separating them. Per germline, CDR1 SGDLS and CDR2 YYNGEE. The CDR3 DNA reads as TGTGCCAGCAGCGTAGTGACGGGGGATAAACAGTACTTC. Encoded protein: CASSVVTGDKQYF.

This sequence joins TRBV2 and TRBJ2-7; 10 nucleotides agree with TRBD1. Germline V CDR1 and CDR2: SNHLY, FYNNEI. V dropped 8 bases and J dropped 2; count of bases not matched to a gene: 12. The CDR3 spans 16 residues. The CDR3 sequence: CASSPGQGRLPYEQYF. The CDR3 region has the DNA TGTGCCAGCTCTCCGGGACAGGGGAGATTGCCCTACGAGCAGTACTTC.

The chain joins TRBV28 to TRBJ2-1; 8 bases are shared with TRBD2. With 7 bases clipped from V and 4 bases from J, the junction kept 9 bases outside the gene matches. The CDR3 is 15 residues long. Germline assignment: CDR1 MDHEN and CDR2 SYDVKM. In DNA form, the CDR3 reads TGTGCCAGCAAACAGAGCGGGAGAGCTTACAATGAGCAGTTCTTC. Protein product: CASKQSGRAYNEQFF. Filled out from reference TRBV28 and TRBJ2-1, the complete variable domain reads DVKVTQSSRYLVKRTGEKVFLECVQDMDHENMFWYRQDPGLGLRLIYFSYDVKMKEKGDIPEGYSVSREKKERFSLILESASTNQTSMYLCASKQSGRAYNEQFFGPGTRLTVL.

The V and J genes are TRBV29-1 and TRBJ2-5, with TRBD2 matching 10 bases. With 6 bases clipped from V and 1 base from J, the junction kept 8 bases outside the gene matches. The CDR3 is 15 residues long. Germline V gene lookup returns CDR1 SQVTM and CDR2 ANQGSEA. CDR3 DNA sequence: TGCAGCGTCCCCACTAGCGGGGTGACCCAAGAGACCCAGTACTTC. Protein product: CSVPTSGVTQETQYF.

J is TRBJ2-2 and V is TRBV7-3, with TRBD2 identical over 9 bases. Germline assignment: CDR1 SGHTA and CDR2 FQGTGA. V gave up 1 base and J gave up 6 bases; unmatched junction bases: 6. The CDR3 loop spans 16 amino acids. CDR3 in DNA: TGTGCCAGCAGCTTAATGGCGGGAGGGCTACCCGGGGAGCTGTTTTTT. Encoded protein: CASSLMAGGLPGELFF.

Here the CDR3 reads CASGGGGALAETQYF. Here the CDR3 DNA reads TGTGCCAGCGGAGGGGGCGGGGCCCTTGCAGAGACCCAGTACTTC. This chain links TRBV9 with TRBJ2-5; TRBD1 might be the D (7 bases). In germline, CDR1 is SGDLS, CDR2 YYNGEE. The CDR3 sequence is 15 residues long. V was clipped by 7 bases and J by 4 bases, with 20 bases between them. The full variable domain, rest sourced from reference TRBV9 and TRBJ2-5, is DSGVTQTPKHLITATGQRVTLRCSPRSGDLSVYWYQQSLDQGLQFLIQYYNGEERAKGNILERFSAQQFPDLHSELNLSSLELGDSALYFCASGGGGALAETQYFGPGTRLLVL.

This chain links TRBV6-6 with TRBJ2-1, with 10 positions matching TRBD2. The V gene's germline CDR1 is MNHNY and CDR2 SVGAGI (reference sequence). The CDR3 is 16 amino acids. With V trimmed by 7 bases and J by 5 bases, 11 bases remained unmatched. CDR3 nucleotide sequence: TGTGCCAGCACTCTCCGGAGGACTAGCGGCAACAATGAGCAGTTCTTC. It codes for CASTLRRTSGNNEQFF.

The genes are TRBV30 and TRBJ1-6; D gene ambiguous. The CDR3 loop spans 13 amino acids. The ends were cut back, 7 bases at V and 8 bases at J, with 15 bases in the middle. Germline V gene sequence: CDR1 GTSNPN, CDR2 SVGIG (reference sequence). CDR3 loop: CASEGRMDSPLHF. DNA of the CDR3: TGTGCCTCTGAGGGCCGAATGGATTCACCCCTCCACTTT.

The sample holds a few counts of this clone. V gene TRBV4-2 combines with J gene TRBJ1-3, with 7 nucleotides matching TRBD1. Germline CDR1 is LGHNA and CDR2 is YNFKEQ. This CDR3 comprises 15 residues. The V and J ends lost 3 bases and 8 bases, in that order; junction bases with no gene match: 10. The chain's CDR3 is CASSQGTAQGDTIYF. DNA of the CDR3: TGTGCCAGCAGCCAGGGGACCGCTCAGGGGGACACCATATATTTT.

The chain is built from TRBV30 and TRBJ2-7; 7 positions match TRBD1. The CDR3 extends over 14 amino acids. The V segment lost 3 bases and the J segment 2 bases; nucleotides outside the gene matches: 7. The V gene's germline CDR1 is GTSNPN and CDR2 SVGIG (reference sequence). Here the CDR3 reads CAWRRTGPPYEQYF. CDR3 coding DNA: TGTGCCTGGAGGCGGACAGGCCCTCCCTACGAGCAGTACTTC.

The J gene is TRBJ1-5, the V gene TRBV27; D gene unclear. The V gene's germline CDR1 is MNHEY and CDR2 SMNVEV (reference sequence). Trimming removed 2 bases from V and 4 bases from J, with 6 bases in between. The CDR3 consists of 13 residues. CDR3 in amino acids: CASSLTRNQPQHF. CDR3 DNA sequence: TGTGCCAGCAGTTTAACGAGGAATCAGCCCCAGCATTTT.

The genes are TRBV6-5 and TRBJ1-1, with D maybe TRBD1 (5 bases). Germline CDR1 and CDR2: MNHEY and SVGAGI. The germline V and J ends were trimmed by 5 bases and 6 bases, with 16 bases remaining between them. This CDR3 region has 14 residues. The DNA of the CDR3 is TGTGCCAGCAGTAATCGCCAGGGTTCGGCTGAAGCTTTCTTT. Protein product: CASSNRQGSAEAFF.

The chain combines TRBV6-5 with TRBJ1-4; D may be TRBD1 (6 bases). CDR1 and CDR2 (germline): MNHEY, SVGAGI. V lost 4 bases and J 4 bases, leaving 13 bases between the germline ends. CDR3 length equals 15 residues. This chain's CDR3 is CASSSGGNGNEKLFF. The CDR3 DNA follows: TGTGCCAGCAGTTCGGGGGGCAACGGTAATGAAAAACTGTTTTTT.